A selection of T cell receptor beta chains follows, all from one sample in a study of CD8+ T cells in alopecia areata. Libraries were prepared by immunoSEQ multiplex PCR; TCRdb keeps only in-frame clonotypes and omits some of them. The table shows about 210,000 clones, with 55% to 70% occurring only once. This specimen consisted of CD4+ T cells sorted from blood, obtained at week 4, from a patient treated with tofacitinib. These receptors all come from a human donor with alopecia areata. Each CDR3 is given with its conserved first and last residue. The order of the fields is V gene, D gene, clone size, J gene, CDR3 DNA, CDR3 protein. D genes are given only for firm matches. Clone size is not always given. Where it is, it says once, few, many or a class for expanded clones.

v_call: TRBV11-2
d_call: NA
clone_size: NA
j_call: TRBJ2-5
cdr3_nt: TGTGCCAGCAGCTTATCCCCGTACCAAGAGACCCAGTACTTC
cdr3_aa: CASSLSPYQETQYF

v_call: TRBV2
d_call: NA
clone_size: NA
j_call: TRBJ2-5
cdr3_nt: TGTGCCAGCACGTGGGGGGCGGAGCAAGAGACCCAGTACTTC
cdr3_aa: CASTWGAEQETQYF

v_call: TRBV25-1
d_call: TRBD2
clone_size: NA
j_call: TRBJ2-7
cdr3_nt: TGTGCCAGCAGTGAATCGGGGACTAGCGGACGATACGAGCAGTACTTC
cdr3_aa: CASSESGTSGRYEQYF

v_call: TRBV30
d_call: NA
clone_size: NA
j_call: TRBJ1-6
cdr3_nt: TGTGCCTGGAAAATACGGGACATCAATTCACCCCTCCACTTT
cdr3_aa: CAWKIRDINSPLHF

v_call: TRBV7-9
d_call: NA
clone_size: few
j_call: TRBJ1-3
cdr3_nt: TGTGCCAGCAGCCCCGCGGGAAACACCATATATTTT
cdr3_aa: CASSPAGNTIYF

v_call: TRBV29-1
d_call: NA
clone_size: few
j_call: TRBJ2-2
cdr3_nt: TGCAGCGGGGTGGGCAGGGAATTCACCGGGGAGCTGTTTTTT
cdr3_aa: CSGVGREFTGELFF

v_call: TRBV10-3
d_call: NA
clone_size: many
j_call: TRBJ2-3
cdr3_nt: TGTGCCATCAGTGAGAGGGGGGCCAGCACAGATACGCAGTATTTT
cdr3_aa: CAISERGASTDTQYF

v_call: TRBV7-9
d_call: TRBD1
clone_size: few
j_call: TRBJ1-1
cdr3_nt: TGTGCCAGCAGCACGTACAGGGGAAATCACACTGAAGCTTTCTTT
cdr3_aa: CASSTYRGNHTEAFF

v_call: TRBV19
d_call: NA
clone_size: NA
j_call: TRBJ1-1
cdr3_nt: TGTGCCAGTAGAGGACGGCTGAACACTGAAGCTTTCTTT
cdr3_aa: CASRGRLNTEAFF

v_call: TRBV29-1
d_call: TRBD2
clone_size: NA
j_call: TRBJ2-3
cdr3_nt: TGCAGCGCTAAAAGGACTAGCGGGGGGGAGTCAGATACGCAGTATTTT
cdr3_aa: CSAKRTSGGESDTQYF

v_call: TRBV7-9
d_call: NA
clone_size: NA
j_call: TRBJ1-1
cdr3_nt: TGTGCCAGCACTGTGGAGGTAAACACTGAAGCTTTCTTT
cdr3_aa: CASTVEVNTEAFF

v_call: TRBV29-1
d_call: NA
clone_size: few
j_call: TRBJ1-1
cdr3_nt: TGCAGCGTTCACACCCAGATGAACACTGAAGCTTTCTTT
cdr3_aa: CSVHTQMNTEAFF

v_call: TRBV4-2
d_call: TRBD2
clone_size: NA
j_call: TRBJ2-2
cdr3_nt: TGTGCCAGCTTTAGCGGGGGGTACACCGGGGAGCTGTTTTTT
cdr3_aa: CASFSGGYTGELFF

v_call: TRBV4-3
d_call: NA
clone_size: few
j_call: TRBJ2-7
cdr3_nt: TGCGCCAGCAGCCCGTACAGGAGAGCCTACGAGCAGTACTTC
cdr3_aa: CASSPYRRAYEQYF

v_call: TRBV29-1
d_call: TRBD1
clone_size: NA
j_call: TRBJ1-2
cdr3_nt: TGCAGCGATCGACAGGGGGATGGCTACACCTTC
cdr3_aa: CSDRQGDGYTF

v_call: TRBV2
d_call: NA
clone_size: NA
j_call: TRBJ1-1
cdr3_nt: TGTGCCAGCAGTCCCTTAGCGGTTACCTCTGAAGCTTTCTTT
cdr3_aa: CASSPLAVTSEAFF